The present T cell receptor beta chain was sequenced within a study of long-term antiretroviral therapy in people with HIV. Study-level points and caveats: Across all time points, the repertoire was dominated by clones that expanded before ART. ART adherence, viral resistance and therapy changes were undocumented.

In this sample, this clone turned up a few times. Its specificity is not known. They ran version v3.0 of the immunoSEQ assay at survey level. Here immunoSEQ multiplex PCR was the method, and the copy in TCRdb shows in-frame clones only, minus some. The data show about 16,000 clones, with 70% to 90% seen just once and around 12% held by the top ten. The V gene's germline CDR1 is SGHNT and CDR2 YENEEA. This CDR3 is 13 amino acids long. Trimming removed 5 bases at V and 1 base at J, with 8 bases between. The sequencing here drew on unsorted PBMCs, taken 0.7 years before starting antiretroviral therapy. V gene TRBV11-3 combines with J gene TRBJ1-1; a weak D match, TRBD1 (6 bases). This clonotype originated in a man aged 50 to 59 with HIV. This CDR3 reads CASSKGGNTEAFF. CDR3 DNA: TGTGCCAGCAGCAAAGGGGGGAACACTGAAGCTTTCTTT.